The rows below give T cell receptor beta chains drawn from one sample of a study of metastatic and nonmetastatic thyroid tumors. TCRdb reprocessed the PCR reads via MiXCR. Of about 25,000 clones in the sample, around 20% were seen once. The specimen sequenced was blood. The receptors originated from a female donor with papillary thyroid cancer or a benign thyroid nodule (not recorded which). Some clones in this sample may be carry-over from other donors' samples. Each CDR3 is given with its conserved first and last residue.

v_call: TRBV28
cdr3_aa: CASRSSRGIEQYF

v_call: TRBV19
cdr3_aa: CASTQDRANTGELFF

v_call: TRBV20-1
cdr3_aa: CSALGGAGGSTDTQYF

v_call: TRBV25-1
cdr3_aa: CASRLAGTDTQYF

v_call: TRBV11-1
cdr3_aa: CASTLGLAPTDTQYF

v_call: TRBV6-1
cdr3_aa: CASSEAWTGGLAGFTYEQYF

v_call: TRBV11-2
cdr3_aa: CASSLASSYNEQFF

v_call: TRBV9
cdr3_aa: CASSASGVEVTGELFF

v_call: TRBV7-8
cdr3_aa: CASSPGVDEQYF

v_call: TRBV12-3/TRBV12-4
cdr3_aa: CASRLSGTVGTYGYTF

v_call: TRBV7-6
cdr3_aa: CAGSLEVRYEQFF

v_call: TRBV5-5
cdr3_aa: CASTGQGGETQYF

v_call: TRBV12-3/TRBV12-4
cdr3_aa: CASRPSGNTGELFF

v_call: TRBV6-2/TRBV6-3
cdr3_aa: CASSPAGESYEQYF

v_call: TRBV3-1
cdr3_aa: CASSQEKGYEQYF

v_call: TRBV7-3
cdr3_aa: CASSPGTSGDEQFF

v_call: TRBV24-1
cdr3_aa: CATSINSHTQYF

v_call: TRBV6-2/TRBV6-3
cdr3_aa: CASSQLGGLDTGELFF

v_call: TRBV19
cdr3_aa: CASRQDTFYNEQFF

v_call: TRBV5-4
cdr3_aa: CASSTGLALNTGELFF

v_call: TRBV7-2
cdr3_aa: CASSPTGQETQYF

v_call: TRBV6-1
cdr3_aa: CASTPPGWDTRELFF

v_call: TRBV28
cdr3_aa: CASSLGGAKGSEAFF

v_call: TRBV10-2
cdr3_aa: CASSDILETQYF

v_call: TRBV5-5
cdr3_aa: CASSLRDTEAFF

v_call: TRBV20-1
cdr3_aa: CSARVVGTGDYEQYF

v_call: TRBV7-9
cdr3_aa: CASSFGLTSYEQYF

v_call: TRBV4-1
cdr3_aa: CASSQALSNQPQHF

v_call: TRBV5-1
cdr3_aa: CASRLNYYQYF

v_call: TRBV18
cdr3_aa: CASSPGVARDNEQFF

v_call: TRBV24-1
cdr3_aa: CATSDSPRAGRRNTIYF

v_call: TRBV20-1
cdr3_aa: CSARDTTCISDTQYF

v_call: TRBV28
cdr3_aa: CASSLERPNQPQHF

v_call: TRBV6-5
cdr3_aa: CASSYSTGRGANSPLHF

v_call: TRBV30
cdr3_aa: CASSMGGNQPQHF

v_call: TRBV30
cdr3_aa: CAWSVTQPAGGYTF

v_call: TRBV5-1
cdr3_aa: CASSLLVAEATGRTEAFF

v_call: TRBV4-1
cdr3_aa: CASSSRDSSYEQYF

v_call: TRBV7-9
cdr3_aa: CASSFENSGNTIYF

v_call: TRBV19
cdr3_aa: CASSRAAGADTQYF

v_call: TRBV2
cdr3_aa: CASRGLYEQYF

v_call: TRBV20-1
cdr3_aa: CSASAHPTGDCYTF

v_call: TRBV7-8
cdr3_aa: CASSLRQGNQPQHF

v_call: TRBV11-2
cdr3_aa: CASSLDPGGGETQYF

v_call: TRBV28
cdr3_aa: CASSLDTRNTIYF

v_call: TRBV11-1
cdr3_aa: CASSQAANYGYTF

v_call: TRBV11-3
cdr3_aa: CASSLRLKEETQYF

v_call: TRBV7-9
cdr3_aa: CASSLENGAGYTF